A selection of T cell receptor beta chains follows, all from one sample in a study of blood T cell repertoires in COVID-19. Generated by immunoSEQ multiplex PCR, the TCRdb table keeps only in-frame clones and is missing some. Of roughly 100,000 clones in the sample, nearly 90% are singletons; the top ten hold approximately 3%. Sequenced sample: peripheral blood. The receptor set was obtained from a man aged 50-59 years in a cohort sampled during active COVID-19. The CDR3 runs from the conserved cysteine through the conserved F or W. Fields, in order: clone size, J gene, V gene, D gene, CDR3 protein, CDR3 DNA. A D gene is named only where the DNA matches it firmly. Rows may omit the clone size; those that give it use once, few, many or a size class.

>once|TRBJ1-1|TRBV9|TRBD1
CASSVAGGYTEAFF
TGTGCCAGCAGCGTAGCAGGGGGCTATACTGAAGCTTTCTTT
>NA|TRBJ2-2|TRBV7-9|NA
CASSSIQGRTGELFF
TGTGCCAGCAGCTCAATACAGGGCAGAACCGGGGAGCTGTTTTTT
>NA|TRBJ2-7|TRBV5-1|TRBD2
CASSSGSSGPYEQYF
TGCGCCAGCAGCTCAGGTTCTAGCGGCCCCTACGAGCAGTACTTC
>NA|TRBJ1-1|TRBV7-2|TRBD1
CAIRTGRRTEAFF
TGTGCCATCAGGACAGGGCGGCGGACTGAAGCTTTCTTT
>NA|TRBJ1-1|TRBV19|NA
CASSVKGGEAGTEAFF
TGTGCCAGTAGTGTTAAAGGCGGGGAAGCCGGCACTGAAGCTTTCTTT
>NA|TRBJ2-7|TRBV7-9|TRBD1
CASRLGTGLYEQYF
TGTGCCAGCAGGCTAGGGACAGGCCTCTACGAGCAGTACTTC
>NA|TRBJ2-3|TRBV3-1/TRBV3-2|TRBD2
CASRHGGRGAEDTQYF
TGTGCCAGCAGACATGGGGGGCGGGGGGCCGAAGATACGCAGTATTTT
>NA|TRBJ2-1|TRBV7-6|TRBD2
CASSPRAGGGGNEQFF
TGTGCCAGCAGCCCTCGGGCGGGGGGTGGTGGTAATGAGCAGTTCTTC
>NA|TRBJ2-2|TRBV6-5|NA
CASPTGSANTGELFF
TGTGCCAGCCCGACGGGGAGTGCGAACACCGGGGAGCTGTTTTTT
>NA|TRBJ2-3|TRBV18|NA
CASSPPPQGGNTQYF
TGTGCCAGCTCACCACCTCCGCAGGGAGGAAATACGCAGTATTTT
>few|TRBJ1-2|TRBV6-1|NA
CASSERDTRNYGYTF
TGTGCCAGCAGTGAACGGGACACAAGGAACTATGGCTACACCTTC
>few|TRBJ2-1|TRBV7-6|TRBD2
CASSAGGGAMAREQFF
TGTGCCAGCAGCGCCGGCGGGGGGGCAATGGCACGCGAGCAGTTCTTC
>once|TRBJ1-6|TRBV3-1/TRBV3-2|NA
CASSLKRQAPLHF
TGTGCCAGCAGCCTAAAGCGACAGGCACCCCTCCACTTT
>NA|TRBJ2-5|TRBV2|NA
CASRASRGLQETQYF
TGTGCCAGCAGGGCGAGTAGGGGCCTTCAAGAGACCCAGTACTTC
>NA|TRBJ1-1|TRBV7-2|NA
CASKQNMNTEAFF
TGTGCCAGCAAACAAAACATGAACACTGAAGCTTTCTTT
>NA|TRBJ2-3|TRBV28|NA
CASSSRWTQYF
TGTGCCAGCAGCTCCCGGTGGACGCAGTATTTT
>NA|TRBJ2-7|TRBV11-3|NA
CASSLNYYEQYF
TGTGCCAGCAGCTTAAACTACTACGAGCAGTACTTC
>NA|TRBJ1-6|TRBV9|TRBD1
CASSADRVRSPLHF
TGTGCCAGCAGCGCGGACAGGGTACGGTCACCCCTCCACTTT
>NA|TRBJ2-7|TRBV27|NA
CASRRGQSEQYF
TGTGCCAGCAGACGTGGACAGTCCGAGCAGTACTTC
>NA|TRBJ2-1|TRBV19|TRBD2
CASRPTSGGSYNEQFF
TGTGCCAGTAGACCCACTAGCGGGGGTTCCTACAATGAGCAGTTCTTC
>NA|TRBJ1-6|TRBV5-1|NA
CASSLAGGDNSPLHF
TGCGCCAGCAGCTTGGCCGGGGGGGATAATTCACCCCTCCACTTT
>NA|TRBJ2-3|TRBV5-4|NA
CASSTPQGTQYF
TGTGCCAGCAGCACCCCCCAGGGTACGCAGTATTTT
>NA|TRBJ2-5|TRBV7-9|NA
CASSLPDQETQYF
TGTGCCAGCAGCTTACCAGACCAAGAGACCCAGTACTTC
>NA|TRBJ2-3|TRBV15|NA
CATSRDSGGGTQYF
TGTGCCACCAGCAGGGACTCCGGGGGAGGTACGCAGTATTTT
>NA|TRBJ2-2|TRBV4-1|TRBD1
CASSPGMTGSVGELFF
TGCGCCAGCAGCCCTGGGATGACAGGGTCGGTCGGGGAGCTGTTTTTT
>NA|TRBJ1-5|TRBV27|NA
CASSHQGRGSNQPQHF
TGTGCCAGCAGCCACCAGGGCAGGGGCAGCAATCAGCCCCAGCATTTT
>NA|TRBJ1-6|TRBV27|TRBD1
CASSDRANSPLHF
TGTGCCAGCTCCGACAGGGCGAATTCACCCCTCCACTTT
>NA|TRBJ1-4|TRBV6-5|NA
CASRLTANNEKLFF
TGTGCCAGCAGACTGACAGCGAATAATGAAAAACTGTTTTTT
>NA|TRBJ2-3|TRBV5-1|NA
CASSQTRGLYF
TGCGCCAGCAGCCAGACTAGAGGGTTGTATTTT
>NA|TRBJ1-1|TRBV6-5|NA
CASRGVGEAFF
TGTGCCAGCCGGGGGGTTGGTGAAGCTTTCTTT
>NA|TRBJ2-1|TRBV5-1|TRBD1
CASSLGGQGGFEQFF
TGCGCCAGCAGCTTGGGGGGACAGGGAGGTTTTGAGCAGTTCTTC
>NA|TRBJ2-2|TRBV4-3|NA
CASSQHSTLNTGELFF
TGCGCCAGCAGCCAACATAGCACCCTTAACACCGGGGAGCTGTTTTTT
>NA|TRBJ2-2|TRBV6-5|NA
CASSPAGVDTGELFF
TGTGCCAGCAGCCCGGCAGGGGTGGACACCGGGGAGCTGTTTTTT
>NA|TRBJ2-5|TRBV24-1|TRBD2
CATSDSPGGQETQYF
TGTGCCACCAGTGATTCACCGGGGGGTCAAGAGACCCAGTACTTC